This entry lists 19 T cell receptor beta chains sequenced from one sample in a study of blood T cell repertoires in COVID-19. TCRdb keeps only in-frame clones here, not all; method: immunoSEQ multiplex PCR. This table has a few hundred thousand clones, approximately 90% appearing once. The sequencing sample was made of peripheral blood. All receptors come from a man in his sixties or seventies with acute or convalescent COVID-19.

The chain employs TRBV18 and TRBJ1-5; D may be TRBD1 (5 bases). The CDR3 is 16 amino acids. The V gene lost 3 bases and the J gene lost 3 bases, with 15 bases spanning the gap. Germline V gives CDR1 KGHSH, CDR2 LQKENI. CDR3 DNA: TGTGCCAGCTCACCGGGGGGTCAGCATAACAATCAGCCCCAGCATTTT. Protein sequence: CASSPGGQHNNQPQHF.

The chain employs TRBV5-1 and TRBJ2-3; a possible D gene is TRBD2 (6 bases). V was clipped by 2 bases and J by 0 bases, with 16 bases between them. The germline CDR1 and CDR2 sequences are SGHRS and YFSETQ. The CDR3 is made up of 17 amino acids. This CDR3 reads CASSLGLTAGSTDTQYF. CDR3 sequence (DNA): TGCGCCAGCAGCTTAGGTTTGACCGCGGGGAGCACAGATACGCAGTATTTT.

The V and J genes are TRBV13 and TRBJ2-3; D may be TRBD1 (6 bases). This CDR3 has 15 residues. V was clipped by 0 bases and J by 4 bases, with 11 bases between them. CDR1 and CDR2 (germline): PRHDT, FYEKMQ (reference sequence). The CDR3, as DNA: TGTGCCAGCAGCTTAGGTGGGGGCCGCGCAGATACGCAGTATTTT. Protein: CASSLGGGRADTQYF.

The rearrangement uses TRBV18 and TRBJ2-3; 7 nucleotides line up with TRBD2. J gave up 1 base and V 2 bases, and 3 bases lay outside the gene matches. The CDR3 is 15 residues long. The germline V gene has CDR1 KGHSH and CDR2 LQKENI. As DNA, the CDR3 is TGTGCCAGCTCACCAGGGGGGGACCGCACAGATACGCAGTATTTT. This gives the protein CASSPGGDRTDTQYF.

The V gene is TRBV11-2, the J gene TRBJ2-3, with 8 positions matching TRBD2. CDR3 length: 14 amino acids. Germline-derived CDR1 and CDR2 are SGHAT and FQNNGV. With 1 base clipped from V and 6 bases from J, the junction kept 3 bases outside the gene matches. CDR3 region: CASSLAGGPDTQYF. CDR3 nucleotides: TGTGCCAGCAGCTTAGCGGGGGGGCCGGATACGCAGTATTTT.

The chain has TRBV7-6 and TRBJ1-2; 7 bases map to TRBD1. CDR1 and CDR2 from the germline V gene are SGHVS and FNYEAQ. This CDR3 region has 14 residues. The V gene end was trimmed by 5 bases and the J gene end by 3 bases; junction bases not matched to a gene: 6. The CDR3 sequence is CASSPGTVDYGYTF. The CDR3 nucleotides read TGTGCCAGCAGCCCCGGGACAGTCGACTATGGCTACACCTTC.

Concerning this clone itself: Other DNA sequences within the sample encode an identical CDR3. The V gene is TRBV14, the J gene TRBJ2-5; no reliable D call. Germline V lookup: CDR1 SGHDN, CDR2 FVKESK. The germline V and J ends were trimmed by 1 base and 5 bases, with 5 bases remaining between them. The CDR3 sequence is 12 residues long. For the CDR3, the DNA is TGTGCCAGCAGCCAAGTCCGGGAGACCCAGTACTTC. Protein: CASSQVRETQYF.

The rearrangement uses TRBV7-2 and TRBJ1-3; 9 nucleotides align to TRBD1. Germline values: CDR1 SGHTA, CDR2 FQGNSA. The CDR3 loop spans 16 amino acids. The ends lost 6 bases at V and 3 bases at J; junction bases unmatched: 9. CDR3 coding DNA: TGTGCCAGCAGTTGGACCGGGACAGGGATTGGAAACACCATATATTTT. It codes for CASSWTGTGIGNTIYF.

This sequence joins TRBV28 and TRBJ2-4; D perhaps matches TRBD1 (6 bases). Germline V gives CDR1 MDHEN, CDR2 SYDVKM. This CDR3 is built from 12 residues. V lost 7 bases, J lost 7 bases, and 11 bases lay in between. The DNA of the CDR3 is TGTGCCAGCATCGGGACAAGGAACATTCAGTACTTC. It encodes CASIGTRNIQYF.

Written as DNA, the CDR3 is TGTGCCAGCAGCCAAGATGTAGTCGGACTAGCTGTCGGGGAGCTGTTTTTT. Encoded protein: CASSQDVVGLAVGELFF. The J gene is TRBJ2-2, the V gene TRBV4-2, with 8 bases that match TRBD2. V shed 0 bases, J shed 7 bases, and the junction held 10 bases outside the gene matches. From germline, CDR1 is LGHNA and CDR2 YNFKEQ. The CDR3 has 17 amino acids.

This chain links TRBV7-8 with TRBJ2-4; perhaps TRBD2 as D (5 bases). There are 16 residues in the CDR3. With 5 bases removed from V and 2 bases from J, the gap between germline ends came to 16 bases. CDR1 is SGHVS and CDR2 is FQNEAQ in the germline V gene. The CDR3 nucleotides are TGTGCCAGCAGCCTGAGGGCTACGGATACCAAAAACATTCAGTACTTC. As protein: CASSLRATDTKNIQYF.

The chain joins TRBV9 to TRBJ2-7; maybe TRBD1 (7 bases). The length of the CDR3 is 16 residues. Trimming pared 4 bases from V and 6 bases from J, leaving 23 bases between. Germline V gene lookup returns CDR1 SGDLS and CDR2 YYNGEE. CDR3 sequence: CASSPRGGGAGREQYF. The CDR3 nucleotides read TGTGCCAGCAGCCCTCGAGGAGGGGGCGCTGGACGCGAGCAGTACTTC.

This chain uses TRBV7-8 with TRBJ2-1; TRBD2 agrees at 7 bases. Trimming at V came to 7 bases and at J to 3 bases, leaving 12 bases not matched to a gene. Germline loops: CDR1 SGHVS, CDR2 FQNEAQ. CDR3 size: 16 residues. CDR3 nucleotides: TGTGCCAGCATCCAGATGGGGGGGGGAAACTACAATGAGCAGTTCTTC. Amino acid sequence: CASIQMGGGNYNEQFF.

The V gene is TRBV3-1 (or the pseudogene TRBV3-2), the J gene TRBJ2-3; 9 nucleotides match TRBD2. V lost 1 base, J lost 4 bases, and 9 bases stayed unmatched. The length of the CDR3 is 17 residues. CDR1 is LGHDT and CDR2 is YNNKEL in the germline V gene (reference sequence). The CDR3 sequence: CASSQAGLAGDPDTQYF. Written as DNA, the CDR3 is TGTGCCAGCAGCCAAGCCGGGTTAGCGGGAGACCCAGATACGCAGTATTTT.

V gene TRBV23-1 combines with J gene TRBJ2-7; D uncertain. TRBV23-1 is an open reading frame, and its role is uncertain. This CDR3 is built from 13 residues. The V and J ends lost 0 bases and 7 bases respectively, with 10 bases between them. The CDR3 DNA reads as TGCGCCAGCAGTCAATCATTCCCATTGGAGCAGTACTTC. It encodes CASSQSFPLEQYF.

V usage is TRBV19 and J usage is TRBJ1-5, with no clear D. The CDR3 extends over 15 amino acids. Trimming pared 2 bases from V and 0 bases from J, leaving 8 bases between. Per the germline V gene, CDR1 is LNHDA and CDR2 is SQIVND (reference sequence). CDR3 loop: CASSIFWASNQPQHF. CDR3 in DNA: TGTGCCAGTAGTATATTTTGGGCTAGCAATCAGCCCCAGCATTTT.

The chain couples TRBV27 to TRBJ2-3, with a weak D call TRBD1 (7 bases). Germline loops: CDR1 MNHEY, CDR2 SMNVEV (reference sequence). The CDR3 contains 16 residues. V lost 6 bases and J lost 0, with 16 bases in between. CDR3 sequence reads: CASSRRRDSSTDTQYF. Here the CDR3 DNA reads TGTGCCAGCAGCCGGCGGCGGGACAGTAGCACAGATACGCAGTATTTT.

The chain couples TRBV3-1 (or the pseudogene TRBV3-2) to TRBJ2-7; D unresolved. The germline V gene has CDR1 LGHDT and CDR2 YNNKEL (reference sequence). The CDR3 totals 11 residues. V was cut by 5 bases and J by 6 bases, with 8 bases left in between. This CDR3 reads CASSSLSEQYF. CDR3 nucleotide sequence: TGTGCCAGCAGCTCTCTGAGCGAGCAGTACTTC.

The gene calls are TRBV6-5 and TRBJ1-3; possible D gene TRBD1, 6 bases. Per germline, CDR1 MNHEY and CDR2 SVGAGI. V gave up 7 bases and J gave up 0 bases, with 13 bases separating them. The length of the CDR3 is 15 residues. CDR3 sequence: CASTQEDSSGNTIYF. Written as DNA, the CDR3 is TGTGCCAGCACCCAAGAGGACAGCTCTGGAAACACCATATATTTT.